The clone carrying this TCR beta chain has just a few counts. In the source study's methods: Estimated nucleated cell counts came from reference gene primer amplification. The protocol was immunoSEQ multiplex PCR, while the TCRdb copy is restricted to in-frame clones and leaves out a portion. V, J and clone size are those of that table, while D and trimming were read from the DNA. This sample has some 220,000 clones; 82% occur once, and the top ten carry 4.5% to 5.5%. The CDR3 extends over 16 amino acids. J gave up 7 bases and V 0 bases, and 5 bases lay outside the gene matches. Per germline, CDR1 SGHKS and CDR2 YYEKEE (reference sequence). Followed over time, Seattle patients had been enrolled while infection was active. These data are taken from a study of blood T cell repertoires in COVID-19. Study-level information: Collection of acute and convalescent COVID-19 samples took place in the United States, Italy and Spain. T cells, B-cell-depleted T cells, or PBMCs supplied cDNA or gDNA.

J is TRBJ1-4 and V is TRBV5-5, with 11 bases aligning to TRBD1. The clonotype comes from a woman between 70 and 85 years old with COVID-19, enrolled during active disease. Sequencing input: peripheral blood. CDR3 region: CASSLAGGTGGEKLFF. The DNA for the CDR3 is TGTGCCAGCAGCTTGGCCGGGGGGACAGGGGGTGAAAAACTGTTTTTT.